This is a list of T cell receptor beta chains from one sample in a study of cytomegalovirus exposure and HLA in healthy donors. Data came from immunoSEQ multiplex PCR; TCRdb stores just in-frame clones and leaves some out. The sample contains approximately 92,000 clones, nearly 70% of which appear only once. Material: PBMCs. Every receptor here comes from a man in his forties or fifties in good health and CMV-seronegative. Both conserved end residues are part of each CDR3. A D gene is named only where the DNA matches it firmly. The size of a clone is reported for some rows only, either as once, few or many, or as a class for expanded clones.

TRBD1,TRBV9,.,TRBJ1-5,CASSVGQGGLPQHF,TGTGCCAGCAGCGTAGGACAGGGGGGTCTGCCCCAGCATTTT
.,TRBV2,.,TRBJ1-5,CASSVEVNQPQHF,TGTGCCAGCAGTGTAGAGGTGAATCAGCCCCAGCATTTT
TRBD1,TRBV7-9,few,TRBJ2-1,CSSSQQGDEQFF,TGTTCCAGCAGCCAACAGGGGGATGAGCAGTTCTTC
TRBD1,TRBV5-4,few,TRBJ1-3,CASSLGPRGTGGNTIYF,TGTGCCAGCAGCTTGGGCCCAAGGGGGACAGGGGGAAACACCATATATTTT
.,TRBV5-1,few,TRBJ2-1,CASRRGAADNEQFF,TGCGCCAGCCGAAGAGGAGCGGCGGACAATGAGCAGTTCTTC
TRBD2,TRBV7-2,.,TRBJ2-7,CASSLASGGSSYEQYF,TGTGCCAGCAGCTTAGCCAGCGGGGGAAGCTCCTACGAGCAGTACTTC
.,TRBV5-1,.,TRBJ2-5,CASSLRGQETQYF,TGCGCCAGCAGCTTACGGGGTCAAGAGACCCAGTACTTC
TRBD1,TRBV9,.,TRBJ1-1,CASSATDRSTEAFF,TGTGCCAGCAGCGCCACGGACAGGTCCACTGAAGCTTTCTTT
.,TRBV10-1,.,TRBJ1-1,CASVEVRNTEAFF,TGCGCCAGCGTCGAGGTGAGGAACACTGAAGCTTTCTTT
TRBD1,TRBV5-1,.,TRBJ1-4,CASSLTPGQGRVGEKLFF,TGCGCCAGCAGCTTGACGCCGGGACAGGGGAGGGTGGGGGAAAAACTGTTTTTT
.,TRBV30,.,TRBJ1-1,CAWSVHRTTEAFF,TGTGCCTGGAGTGTACACAGGACCACTGAAGCTTTCTTT
TRBD1,TRBV5-1,.,TRBJ1-1,CASSLSDRGNAFF,TGCGCCAGCAGCTTGTCCGACAGGGGGAACGCTTTCTTT
TRBD2,TRBV10-3,few,TRBJ2-3,CAITPTSSGGTDTQYF,TGTGCCATCACCCCTACGTCTAGCGGGGGCACAGATACGCAGTATTTT
TRBD2,TRBV6-4,.,TRBJ2-2,CASSEGTSGEPVF,TGTGCCAGCAGTGAAGGGACTAGCGGGGAGCCTGTTTTT
TRBD2,TRBV30,once,TRBJ2-2,CAWSLGLGNGELFF,TGTGCCTGGAGTTTGGGACTAGGAAACGGGGAGCTGTTTTTT
TRBD1,TRBV2,.,TRBJ1-2,CASSLPGQGGYGYTF,TGTGCCAGCAGTTTACCGGGACAGGGAGGCTATGGCTACACCTTC
.,TRBV6-6,.,TRBJ1-4,CASTGQHNEKLFF,TGTGCCAGCACCGGACAGCATAATGAAAAACTGTTTTTT
.,TRBV7-3,.,TRBJ2-2,CASTTGSGANTGELFF,TGTGCCAGCACAACGGGGTCGGGGGCGAACACCGGGGAGCTGTTTTTT
TRBD2,TRBV9,.,TRBJ2-1,CASSVASGRALYNEQFF,TGTGCCAGCAGCGTAGCGAGCGGGAGGGCCCTTTACAATGAGCAGTTCTTC
TRBD2,TRBV6-7,.,TRBJ2-3,CASSYPGGGTDTQYF,TGTGCCAGCAGTTACCCGGGGGGGGGCACAGATACGCAGTATTTT
.,TRBV7-7,.,TRBJ2-5,CASRPLRNRETQYF,TGTGCTAGCAGGCCCCTTCGCAATAGAGAGACCCAGTACTTC
.,TRBV30,.,TRBJ1-5,CAWSGTNQPQHF,TGTGCCTGGAGCGGGACAAATCAGCCCCAGCATTTT
.,TRBV10-3,.,TRBJ2-3,CAIRRGGNTDTQYF,TGTGCCATCAGGAGGGGGGGGAACACAGATACGCAGTATTTT
.,TRBV10-3,.,TRBJ2-3,CAISFTGNTDTQYF,TGTGCCATCAGTTTTACAGGGAACACAGATACGCAGTATTTT
.,TRBV7-6,.,TRBJ2-2,CASSLERTDTGELFF,TGTGCCAGCAGCTTAGAACGAACGGACACCGGGGAGCTGTTTTTT
.,TRBV27,.,TRBJ1-3,CASRPGQTGNTIYF,TGTGCCAGCAGACCCGGACAGACCGGAAACACCATATATTTT
.,TRBV12-2,few,TRBJ2-5,CASRLAVRGWGTQYF,TGTGCAAGTCGCTTAGCAGTGCGGGGGTGGGGGACCCAGTACTTC
.,TRBV28,.,TRBJ1-1,CASSNPRGMWTEAFF,TGTGCCAGCAGTAACCCTCGGGGGATGTGGACTGAAGCTTTCTTT
TRBD2,TRBV9,.,TRBJ2-3,CASSVGVSGGYSFSTDTQYF,TGTGCCAGCAGCGTAGGGGTTAGCGGGGGATATTCCTTTAGCACAGATACGCAGTATTTT